The 5 T cell receptor beta chains listed next were all sequenced from one sample in a study of cytomegalovirus exposure and HLA in healthy donors. Researchers ran the PCR with 60 Vbeta and 13 Jbeta primers. Generated by immunoSEQ multiplex PCR, the TCRdb table keeps only in-frame clones and is missing some. The sample consists of about 160,000 clones, under 80% of them appearing once. The sequencing sample was made of PBMCs. The receptors stem from a woman aged 25 to 39 in good health and CMV-seronegative.

This clone was detected only a few times. The genes are TRBV27 and TRBJ2-2; a possible D gene is TRBD2 (5 bases). V was trimmed by 5 bases and J by 4 bases, leaving 11 bases between them. Per germline, CDR1 MNHEY and CDR2 SMNVEV (reference sequence). This CDR3 comprises 14 residues. In DNA, the CDR3 is TGTGCCAGCAGTAGCCGGGATTTCACCGGGGAGCTGTTTTTT. Translated: CASSSRDFTGELFF.

The J gene is TRBJ1-1, the V gene TRBV10-3; no reliable D call. This CDR3 is 14 amino acids long. Germline V lookup: CDR1 ENHRY, CDR2 SYGVKD. Trimming removed 4 bases at V and 0 bases at J, with 9 bases between. The DNA of the CDR3 is TGTGCCATCAGTGTGGCTGCCTTGAACACTGAAGCTTTCTTT. Amino acids: CAISVAALNTEAFF.

The rearrangement links TRBV9 to TRBJ1-1; D is unresolved. Trimming took 4 bases from V and 0 from J, leaving 10 bases between them. CDR1 is SGDLS, CDR2 YYNGEE, per germline. This CDR3 contains 14 residues. The CDR3 nucleotides are TGTGCCAGCAGCTTGAGGACTATGAACACTGAAGCTTTCTTT. Protein product: CASSLRTMNTEAFF.

The sample holds one count of this clone. The chain couples TRBV5-6 to TRBJ2-1; no reliable D call. V shed 4 bases and J shed 3 bases, with 14 bases lying between them. From germline, CDR1 is SGHDT and CDR2 YYEEEE. This CDR3 is 15 amino acids long. CDR3 protein: CASSPVGPIYNEQFF. CDR3 DNA: TGTGCCAGCAGCCCAGTTGGGCCCATCTACAATGAGCAGTTCTTC.

V and J are TRBV5-6 and TRBJ1-1, with 9 bases matching TRBD1. The V segment lost 2 bases and the J segment 7 bases; nucleotides outside the gene matches: 3. This CDR3 contains 13 residues. Germline loops: CDR1 SGHDT, CDR2 YYEEEE. This CDR3 reads CASSLQGAIEAFF. CDR3 DNA: TGTGCCAGCAGCTTACAGGGGGCGATTGAAGCTTTCTTT.